This T cell receptor (beta chain) was found in a study of OX40 agonist ivuxolimab in advanced cancers. The CDR3 length is 18 residues. From germline, CDR1 is SGHNT and CDR2 YYREEE (reference sequence). V was pared by 0 bases and J by 3 bases, with 15 bases of the junction left unmatched. The repertoire was sequenced with immunoSEQ multiplex PCR; TCRdb's copy has only in-frame clones and lacks some. The table records about 55,000 clones, approximately 84% of them present only once. The chain recombines TRBV5-4 with TRBJ2-7; 7 nucleotides line up with TRBD2. The receptor was derived from an adult with an advanced solid tumor such as melanoma, head and neck, liver or kidney cancer. This material consisted of CD4+ or CD8+ T cells sorted from blood, taken in a trial of the OX40 agonist ivuxolimab. The CDR3: CASSLVRGASGGDYEQYF. In DNA, the CDR3 is TGTGCCAGCAGCTTGGTAAGAGGGGCTAGCGGAGGGGACTACGAGCAGTACTTC.